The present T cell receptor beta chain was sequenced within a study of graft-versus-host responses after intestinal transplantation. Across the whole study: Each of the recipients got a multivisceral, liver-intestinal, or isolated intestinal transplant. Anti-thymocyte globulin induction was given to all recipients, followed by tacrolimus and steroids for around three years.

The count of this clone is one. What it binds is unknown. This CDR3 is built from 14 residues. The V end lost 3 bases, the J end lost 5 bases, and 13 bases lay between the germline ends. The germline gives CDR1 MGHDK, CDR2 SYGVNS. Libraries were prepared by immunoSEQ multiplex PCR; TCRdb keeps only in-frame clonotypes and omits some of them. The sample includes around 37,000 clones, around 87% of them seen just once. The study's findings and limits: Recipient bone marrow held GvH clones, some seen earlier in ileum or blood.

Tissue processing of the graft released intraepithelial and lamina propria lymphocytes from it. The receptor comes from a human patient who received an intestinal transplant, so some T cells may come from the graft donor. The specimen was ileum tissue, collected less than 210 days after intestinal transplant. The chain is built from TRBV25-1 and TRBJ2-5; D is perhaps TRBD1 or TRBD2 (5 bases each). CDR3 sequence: CASSDRDGYETQYF. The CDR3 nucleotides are TGTGCCAGCAGTGACAGGGACGGGTATGAGACCCAGTACTTC.